This entry features one TCR beta chain sequence. The antigen remains unidentified. A multiplex PCR was run with 60 Vbeta primers and 13 Jbeta primers. Sequencing used immunoSEQ multiplex PCR; TCRdb keeps in-frame clones, though not all of them. The sample holds 90,000 to 140,000 clones, over 80% seen once. The sample is drawn from a study of cytomegalovirus exposure and HLA in healthy donors. General study points: Reports showed the classifier diagnosing cytomegalovirus status with high specificity and sensitivity. The listing of 150 to 200 TCR beta chains classed them as cytomegalovirus-associated. In a later analysis, a missense DCLRE1C variant was linked to TCR beta V- and J-gene trimming.

The specimen was PBMCs. This receptor was taken from a man aged 18 to 35 in good health and CMV-seronegative.

The DNA of the CDR3 is TGTGCCAGCAGCTTAGCAACAGCATATAATTCACCCCTCCACTTT. Its protein product is CASSLATAYNSPLHF. V and J are TRBV7-2 and TRBJ1-6; D gene unclear. Trimming left V 0 bases short and J 4 bases short, with 7 bases between. The germline V gene has CDR1 SGHTA and CDR2 FQGNSA. The CDR3 is 15 residues long.